The source of this T cell receptor (beta chain) is a study of T cell repertoires in cytomegalovirus infection. Study-level background: CMV infection plus the matching HLA type was flagged by public TCR beta signatures. Whole-study results and caveats: The ex vivo response showed dominance by HLA-C-restricted CMV-specific TCR beta clonotypes.

Unmatched junction bases numbered 5, after V lost 5 bases and J lost 1 base. This CDR3 is built from 16 residues. MiXCR, run by TCRdb on the reads, gives a single entry per CDR3 protein. This sample has roughly 310,000 distinct CDR3 sequences, with roughly 17% found just once. This clonotype came up many times. Its specificity is unknown. This chain links TRBV12-3 or TRBV12-4 with TRBJ2-2, with 9 positions matching TRBD1. The sequenced material came from PBMCs. The source of this sequence is a human donor in good health (CMV status not recorded). Some clones in this sample may be carry-over from other donors' samples. The CDR3 spells CASSQGGQGNTGELFF. DNA of the CDR3: TGTGCCAGCAGTCAAGGGGGACAGGGGAACACCGGGGAGCTGTTTTTT.